This TCR beta chain was profiled in a study of PD-L1 blockade in urothelial cancer. General study points: For durable-benefit patients, tumor-associated blood clones expanded more at 3 weeks. Sub-median blood TCR clonality before treatment predicted longer survival.

On this clone: Antigen: not known.

Documented time point: pretreatment peripheral blood. Between 1 and 8 samples, pretreatment and on-treatment, were given by each patient. This CDR3 has 13 amino acids. Looked up from germline, CDR1 is MNHNS and CDR2 is SASEGT. The V end lost 6 bases, the J end lost 3 bases, and 10 bases lay between the germline ends. Synthetic TCR analog templates were spiked into all PCRs individually. Some clones are missing from TCRdb's copy, which holds only in-frame ones; the method was immunoSEQ multiplex PCR. The sample consists of 40,000 or so clones, roughly 82% of them appearing once. The clonotype was recovered from a man between 60 and 75 years old with urothelial cancer. This material consisted of PBMCs, taken around atezolizumab (anti-PD-L1) treatment. The gene calls are TRBV6-1 and TRBJ2-3, with D possibly TRBD2 on 5 matching bases. CDR3 nucleotides: TGTGCCAGCAGGGAATCGGGGACAGATACGCAGTATTTT. Its protein is CASRESGTDTQYF.